There are a few counts of the clone carrying this T cell receptor (beta chain). Its specificity is not known. The sample is drawn from a study of CD8 T cells in ankylosing spondylitis. Study-level points and caveats: What appeared characteristic of ankylosing spondylitis blood was a TCR beta motif of under 10 highly homologous variants.

Each CDR3 protein gets one entry after TCRdb re-called the 5' RACE reads with MiXCR. The table lists more than 650,000 distinct CDR3 sequences, roughly 12% of them singletons. V lost 2 bases and J lost 3, with 5 bases in between. The germline V gene encodes CDR1 MNHNY and CDR2 SVGAGI (reference sequence). The CDR3 is made up of 13 amino acids. Source material: blood, either unsorted or a sorted T cell fraction (not recorded which). The clonotype originates from a male donor with ankylosing spondylitis. The chain uses TRBV6-6 and TRBJ1-5; no definite D call. In DNA, the CDR3 is TGTGCCAGCAGTTACGGCACCAATCAGCCCCAGCATTTT. Translating gives CASSYGTNQPQHF.